What follows are 2 T cell receptor beta chains derived from one specimen sequenced in a study of human thymus T cells. Clones were read by immunoSEQ multiplex PCR, and TCRdb kept only the in-frame ones, dropping some. The table includes fewer than 85,000 clones, 90% to 95% detected once. Resections that were taken during corrective heart surgery supplied the thymus tissue. The sample consisted of thymus tissue. These receptor sequences come from a girl younger than two with a congenital heart defect but otherwise immunologically healthy.

This chain links TRBV7-3 with TRBJ2-1; 13 positions match TRBD2. The V gene end was trimmed by 5 bases and the J gene end by 6 bases; junction bases not matched to a gene: 7. The CDR3 runs to 16 residues. Per the germline V gene, CDR1 is SGHTA and CDR2 is FQGTGA. This chain's CDR3 is CASSPILAGGPNEQFF. CDR3 nucleotides: TGTGCCAGCAGCCCGATACTAGCGGGAGGGCCCAATGAGCAGTTCTTC. Full variable domain (rest looked up from reference TRBV7-3 and TRBJ2-1): GAGVSQTPSNKVTEKGKYVELRCDPISGHTALYWYRQSLGQGPEFLIYFQGTGAADDSGLPNDRFFAVRPEGSVSTLKIQRTERGDSAVYLCASSPILAGGPNEQFFGPGTRLTVL.

The chain uses TRBV28 and TRBJ2-3, with 7 bases fitting TRBD2. The V segment lost 2 bases and the J segment 6 bases; nucleotides outside the gene matches: 14. CDR3 length: 17 residues. Germline V gives CDR1 MDHEN, CDR2 SYDVKM. The CDR3 region has the DNA TGTGCCAGCAGTTTAAAGCCAGGGAGGGAGAGTTGGGATACGCAGTATTTT. Amino acid sequence: CASSLKPGRESWDTQYF.